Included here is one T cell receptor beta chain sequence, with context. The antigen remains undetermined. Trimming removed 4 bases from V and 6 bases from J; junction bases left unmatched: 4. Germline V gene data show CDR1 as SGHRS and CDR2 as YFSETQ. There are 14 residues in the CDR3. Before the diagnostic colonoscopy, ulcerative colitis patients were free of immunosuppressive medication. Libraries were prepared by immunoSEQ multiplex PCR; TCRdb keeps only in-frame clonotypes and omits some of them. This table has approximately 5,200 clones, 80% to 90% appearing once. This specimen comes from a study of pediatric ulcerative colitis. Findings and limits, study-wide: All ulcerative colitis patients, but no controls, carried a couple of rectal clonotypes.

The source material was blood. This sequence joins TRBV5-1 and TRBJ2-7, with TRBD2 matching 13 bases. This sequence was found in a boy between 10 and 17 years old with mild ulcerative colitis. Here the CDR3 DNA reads TGCGCCAGCAGCCCGGGACTAGCGGGAACCGAGCAGTACTTC. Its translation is CASSPGLAGTEQYF.